Below, 3 T cell receptor beta chains from the same sample are listed, as sequenced in a study of blood T cell repertoires in COVID-19. The repertoire was sequenced with immunoSEQ multiplex PCR; TCRdb's copy has only in-frame clones and lacks some. The data contain 60,000 to 65,000 clones, less than 80% of them singletons. Sequenced material: peripheral blood. Receptor source: a man in his sixties with acute or convalescent COVID-19.

This chain connects TRBV6-5 to TRBJ1-5; weak D call: TRBD1 (6 bases). Looked up from germline, CDR1 is MNHEY and CDR2 is SVGAGI. The germline V and J ends were trimmed by 4 bases and 4 bases, with 11 bases remaining between them. The CDR3 extends over 14 amino acids. This CDR3 reads CASSSHRENQPQHF. CDR3 coding DNA: TGTGCCAGCAGTTCGCACAGGGAAAATCAGCCCCAGCATTTT.

CDR3 DNA sequence: TGTGCCAGCAGCCAAGCGCCGCCGACTGTCTGGAACGAGCAGTACTTC. Its translation is CASSQAPPTVWNEQYF. The chain combines TRBV14 with TRBJ2-7; D gene ambiguous. Trimming shortened V by 1 base and J by 5 bases, and 18 bases separated the two germline ends. The CDR3 spans 16 residues. Germline CDR1 is SGHDN and CDR2 is FVKESK.

This clone was picked up a small number of times. This sequence joins TRBV7-3 and TRBJ2-1, with 7 bases that match TRBD1. Trimming removed 5 bases from V and 9 bases from J; junction bases left unmatched: 10. Germline CDR1 reads SGHTA; CDR2 reads FQGTGA. CDR3 size: 14 residues. The CDR3 DNA is TGTGCCAGCAGCGCTCCGGGACAGTTTAGTGAGCAGTTCTTC. The encoded protein is CASSAPGQFSEQFF.